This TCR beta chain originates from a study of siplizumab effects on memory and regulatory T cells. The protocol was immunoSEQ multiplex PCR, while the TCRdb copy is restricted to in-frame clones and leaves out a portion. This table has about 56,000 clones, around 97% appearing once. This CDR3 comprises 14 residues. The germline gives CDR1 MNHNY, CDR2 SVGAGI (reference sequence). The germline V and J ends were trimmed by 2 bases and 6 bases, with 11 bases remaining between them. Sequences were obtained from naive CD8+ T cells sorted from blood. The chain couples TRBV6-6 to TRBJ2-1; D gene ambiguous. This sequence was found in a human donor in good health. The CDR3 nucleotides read TGTGCCAGCAGTTACACGGAGAACCCCAATGAGCAGTTCTTC. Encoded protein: CASSYTENPNEQFF.